One sample yielded the 13 T cell receptor beta chains listed below, sequenced in a study of cytomegalovirus exposure and HLA in healthy donors (dated by TCRdb to 2016 to 2017). Receptor amplification or capture employed the immunoSEQ multiplex PCR assay. For the multiplex PCR, a mixture combining 60 forward primers for TCR Vbeta segments and 13 reverse primers for TCR Jbeta segments was used. TCRdb mirrors the immuneACCESS table, restricted to in-frame sequences. Some clones are absent from its copies; in checked studies, under half trace to an unresolved V gene, and the reason for the others is unknown. Recorded for this sample are about 180,000 clones; 70% to 85% of them occurred a single time. Of the sample, around 3.4% is held by the ten largest clones. The sequenced material came from PBMCs. Every receptor here comes from a woman aged 55-70 years in good health and CMV-seropositive.

The chain uses TRBV29-1 and TRBJ1-2, with 7 bases identical to TRBD1. Germline V CDR1 and CDR2: SQVTM, ANQGSEA. J lost 7 bases, V lost 6 bases, and 11 bases had no gene match. The CDR3 has 13 residues. CDR3 DNA: TGCAGCGTAAGCGGAGTCGACAGGGTTGGCTACACCTTC. As protein: CSVSGVDRVGYTF. The variable domain in full, with the rest retrieved from reference TRBV29-1 and TRBJ1-2, is SAVISQKPSRDICQRGTSLTIQCQVDSQVTMMFWYRQQPGQSLTLIATANQGSEATYESGFVIDKFPISRPNLTFSTLTVSNMSPEDSSIYLCSVSGVDRVGYTFGSGTRLTVV.

The chain employs TRBV27 and TRBJ1-2; D gene unclear. In germline, CDR1 is MNHEY, CDR2 SMNVEV (reference sequence). The CDR3 is 13 residues long. V lost 5 bases to trimming and J lost 4 bases, with 11 bases between them. The CDR3: CASSPNGIYGYTF. For the CDR3, the DNA is TGTGCCAGCAGTCCTAACGGTATCTATGGCTACACCTTC.

The chain carries TRBV5-1 and TRBJ2-1; 15 bases fit TRBD2. The CDR3 is made up of 19 amino acids. Trimming took 0 bases from V and 2 from J; bases not matched to a gene: 6. CDR1 is SGHRS, CDR2 YFSETQ, per germline. In DNA, the CDR3 is TGCGCCAGCAGCTTGGAGGGACTAGCGGGAGGTTCCACCTACAATGAGCAGTTCTTC. Residues: CASSLEGLAGGSTYNEQFF.

This chain links TRBV29-1 with TRBJ2-7, with 10 bases fitting TRBD2. In germline, CDR1 is SQVTM, CDR2 ANQGSEA. CDR3 length: 14 residues. Unmatched junction bases numbered 6, after V lost 4 bases and J lost 3 bases. In nucleotides, the CDR3 is TGCAGCGTTGCAGCGGGGGGGCGTTTCTACGAGCAGTACTTC. Its protein is CSVAAGGRFYEQYF.

The chain couples TRBV27 to TRBJ2-3; perhaps TRBD2 as D (6 bases). The CDR3 sequence is 15 residues long. CDR1 is MNHEY and CDR2 is SMNVEV in the germline V gene (reference sequence). Trimming removed 2 bases at V and 2 bases at J, with 11 bases between. The CDR3 loop is CASSLQAGLTDTQYF. DNA for the CDR3: TGTGCCAGCAGTTTACAAGCGGGTCTCACAGATACGCAGTATTTT.

This rearrangement joins TRBV11-2 to TRBJ1-1, with D maybe TRBD1 (6 bases). The CDR3 is 14 amino acids. V was clipped by 5 bases and J by 4 bases, with 14 bases between them. The germline V gene encodes CDR1 SGHAT and CDR2 FQNNGV. DNA for the CDR3: TGTGCCAGCAGCATACAGGGTACGAGCACTGAAGCTTTCTTT. This translates into CASSIQGTSTEAFF.

This chain links TRBV5-4 with TRBJ2-7; TRBD2 agrees at 10 bases. The germline gives CDR1 SGHNT, CDR2 YYREEE (reference sequence). The CDR3 covers 16 residues. Losses at the gene ends were 4 bases for V and 5 bases for J; bases not matched to a gene: 12. This chain's CDR3 is CASSLGWSGGAHEQYF. The CDR3 DNA follows: TGTGCCAGCAGCCTAGGTTGGAGCGGGGGGGCTCACGAGCAGTACTTC.

This chain joins TRBV7-9 and TRBJ2-7; 12 bases line up with TRBD2. The CDR3 loop spans 19 amino acids. Germline assignment: CDR1 SEHNR and CDR2 FQNEAQ (reference sequence). V shed 2 bases, J shed 4 bases, and the junction held 15 bases outside the gene matches. The CDR3 DNA is TGTGCCAGCAGCTTAAGTCCGAGACTAGCGGGAGTTGGGGGATACGAGCAGTACTTC. It encodes CASSLSPRLAGVGGYEQYF.

In the case of this clone: Without the conserved terminal phenylalanine or tryptophan, this CDR3 likely stems from a read error. The chain links TRBV29-1 to TRBJ1-1; TRBD1 aligns across 8 bases. Germline V gene data show CDR1 as SQVTM and CDR2 as ANQGSEA. The CDR3 length is 12 residues. The J segment lost 4 bases and the V segment lost 7 bases, leaving 5 bases of the junction unmatched. CDR3 sequence: CSGGQGFTEAFL. The CDR3 DNA reads TGCAGCGGTGGACAGGGTTTCACTGAAGCTTTCCTT.

In this sample, this clone turned up a few times. The rearrangement uses TRBV5-1 and TRBJ2-5; D is ambiguous. The germline CDR1 and CDR2 sequences are SGHRS and YFSETQ. This CDR3 has 16 residues. V lost 1 base to trimming and J lost 5 bases, with 18 bases between them. CDR3 residues: CASSLRTHEKRETQYF. Written as DNA, the CDR3 is TGCGCCAGCAGCTTGCGCACGCACGAAAAGAGGGAGACCCAGTACTTC. Variable domain in full (rest from reference TRBV5-1 and TRBJ2-5): KAGVTQTPRYLIKTRGQQVTLSCSPISGHRSVSWYQQTPGQGLQFLFEYFSETQRNKGNFPGRFSGRQFSNSRSEMNVSTLELGDSALYLCASSLRTHEKRETQYFGPGTRLLVL.

This chain joins TRBV29-1 and TRBJ2-5; 8 bases match TRBD1. Germline V gives CDR1 SQVTM, CDR2 ANQGSEA. The CDR3 is 14 residues long. V shed 4 bases and J 1 base; nucleotides not matched to a gene: 5. The CDR3 bases are TGCAGCGTTGCAGAAGGGACAGGCCAAGAGACCCAGTACTTC. Its protein is CSVAEGTGQETQYF.

V gene TRBV6-1 combines with J gene TRBJ2-3, with 7 bases matching TRBD2. The CDR3 is 13 residues long. Germline lookup yields CDR1 MNHNS and CDR2 SASEGT. After removal of 10 bases from V and 1 base from J, the junction contained 5 bases not matched to a gene. The CDR3 here is CAIVAGGTDTQYF. The CDR3 bases are TGTGCCATCGTGGCGGGAGGCACAGATACGCAGTATTTT.

The chain is built from TRBV7-2 and TRBJ2-3, with D possibly matching TRBD1 (5 bases). The CDR3 is made up of 16 amino acids. The germline V gene has CDR1 SGHTA and CDR2 FQGNSA. Trimming left V 3 bases short and J 1 base short, with 14 bases between. The CDR3 loop reads CASSFSAIQGTDTQYF. The CDR3 nucleotides read TGTGCCAGCAGCTTTTCGGCGATACAGGGCACAGATACGCAGTATTTT.